These T cell receptor beta chains were read from a single sample in a study of blood T cells in healthy people across ages. TCRdb reprocessed the 5' RACE reads via MiXCR and lists one record per CDR3 protein. The data show about 1,500,000 distinct CDR3 sequences, 35% to 45% seen once. The sample taken for sequencing was blood. These receptors came from a woman in her late teens or twenties in good health. The CDR3 runs from the conserved cysteine through the conserved F or W. A D gene is named only where the DNA matches it firmly. Only part of the rows carry a size: once, few, many, or a class if the clone is expanded.

D: NA; J: TRBJ2-2; size: NA; V: TRBV11-2; CDR3: CASSHPGADTGELFF; DNA: TGTGCCAGCAGCCATCCCGGAGCTGACACCGGGGAGCTGTTTTTT
D: NA; J: TRBJ2-1; size: NA; V: TRBV6-6; CDR3: CASSYSTDQTLKFF; DNA: TGTGCCAGCAGTTACTCAACAGATCAGACTCTAAAGTTCTTC
D: NA; J: TRBJ2-3; size: NA; V: TRBV5-5; CDR3: CASYGGLSTGTQYF; DNA: TGTGCCAGCTACGGGGGTCTGAGCACAGGTACGCAGTATTTT
D: NA; J: TRBJ2-2; size: once; V: TRBV7-9; CDR3: CASSFGDGNTGELFF; DNA: TGTGCCAGCAGCTTTGGGGACGGGAACACCGGGGAGCTGTTTTTT
D: NA; J: TRBJ2-3; size: few; V: TRBV6-1; CDR3: CASSNGHGLPSTDTQYF; DNA: TGTGCCAGCAGTAATGGACACGGCCTACCTAGCACAGATACGCAGTATTTT
D: TRBD1; J: TRBJ1-2; size: few; V: TRBV5-1; CDR3: CASSLVRDRDGYTF; DNA: TGCGCCAGCAGCCTCGTCCGAGACAGGGATGGCTACACCTTC
D: NA; J: TRBJ1-4; size: NA; V: TRBV28; CDR3: CASSLSGGTNEKLFF; DNA: TGTGCCAGCAGTTTATCGGGGGGCACTAATGAAAAACTGTTTTTT
D: TRBD2; J: TRBJ2-3; size: NA; V: TRBV9; CDR3: CASSVAASGGTSTDTQYF; DNA: TGTGCCAGCAGCGTAGCGGCTAGCGGGGGGACTAGCACAGATACGCAGTATTTT
D: NA; J: TRBJ1-2; size: NA; V: TRBV5-6; CDR3: CASSPGTHGYTF; DNA: TGTGCCAGCAGCCCTGGGACGCATGGCTACACCTTC
D: TRBD2; J: TRBJ2-5; size: few; V: TRBV4-1; CDR3: CASSHGLLVAGSQETQYF; DNA: TGCGCCAGCAGCCACGGGCTATTGGTAGCGGGGTCCCAAGAGACCCAGTACTTC
D: TRBD2; J: TRBJ2-1; size: many; V: TRBV4-1; CDR3: CASRPPGTSGYNEQFF; DNA: TGCGCCAGCAGACCCCCCGGGACTAGCGGTTACAATGAGCAGTTCTTC
D: TRBD1; J: TRBJ1-5; size: many; V: TRBV28; CDR3: CASSQGTGEKPQHF; DNA: TGTGCCAGCAGTCAAGGGACAGGGGAAAAACCCCAGCATTTT
D: NA; J: TRBJ2-7; size: NA; V: TRBV5-1; CDR3: CASSLAEGASYEQYF; DNA: TGCGCCAGCAGCTTGGCCGAGGGAGCCTCCTACGAGCAGTACTTC
D: TRBD2; J: TRBJ2-7; size: NA; V: TRBV29-1; CDR3: CSVEDSRGGRGEQYF; DNA: TGCAGCGTTGAAGACTCCCGCGGGGGGCGTGGCGAGCAGTACTTC
D: NA; J: TRBJ2-5; size: NA; V: TRBV20-1; CDR3: CSARETVGEQYF; DNA: TGCAGTGCTAGAGAGACAGTGGGTGAGCAGTACTTC
D: NA; J: TRBJ1-2; size: NA; V: TRBV6-6; CDR3: CASSTRRADYGYTF; DNA: TGTGCCAGCAGCACAAGAAGGGCTGACTATGGCTACACCTTC
D: NA; J: TRBJ2-7; size: NA; V: TRBV6-6; CDR3: CASSYTHREDEQYF; DNA: TGTGCCAGCAGTTATACTCACAGGGAGGACGAGCAGTACTTC
D: NA; J: TRBJ2-5; size: NA; V: TRBV10-3; CDR3: CAISGPSTLERSEQYF; DNA: TGTGCCATCAGTGGACCTAGCACCCTAGAGCGGAGTGAGCAGTACTTC
D: NA; J: TRBJ2-7; size: few; V: TRBV27; CDR3: CASSLGGAWYEQYF; DNA: TGTGCCAGCAGTTTAGGGGGGGCCTGGTACGAGCAGTACTTC
D: TRBD1; J: TRBJ2-6; size: NA; V: TRBV11-3; CDR3: CASSLGGQGSGANVLTF; DNA: TGTGCCAGCAGCTTAGGGGGACAGGGCTCTGGGGCCAACGTCCTGACTTTC
D: NA; J: TRBJ2-1; size: few; V: TRBV5-4; CDR3: CASSLGQAILDNEQFF; DNA: TGTGCCAGCAGCTTGGGACAGGCAATTCTCGACAATGAGCAGTTCTTC
D: NA; J: TRBJ2-5; size: NA; V: TRBV20-1; CDR3: CSASGLAQETQYF; DNA: TGCAGTGCTAGTGGGCTAGCCCAAGAGACCCAGTACTTC
D: NA; J: TRBJ1-2; size: few; V: TRBV6-6; CDR3: CASSYTGSGDGYTF; DNA: TGTGCCAGCAGTTATACAGGGAGTGGGGATGGCTACACCTTC
D: TRBD1; J: TRBJ2-7; size: NA; V: TRBV28; CDR3: CASSSPGQGPPYEQYF; DNA: TGTGCCAGCAGTTCCCCTGGACAGGGGCCTCCCTACGAGCAGTACTTC
D: NA; J: TRBJ1-2; size: few; V: TRBV27; CDR3: CASSSLTRGGGYTF; DNA: TGTGCCAGCAGTTCCCTGACGAGGGGGGGTGGCTACACCTTC
D: NA; J: TRBJ2-1; size: NA; V: TRBV2; CDR3: CASSVSGQYNEQFF; DNA: TGTGCCAGCAGTGTATCGGGCCAATACAATGAGCAGTTCTTC
D: NA; J: TRBJ1-2; size: NA; V: TRBV6-4; CDR3: CASSGTPDPSNYGYTF; DNA: TGTGCCAGCAGTGGAACACCGGACCCCTCTAACTATGGCTACACCTTC
D: NA; J: TRBJ1-1; size: NA; V: TRBV4-1; CDR3: CASSQEGQGSEAFF; DNA: TGCGCCAGCAGCCAAGAGGGGCAGGGTTCTGAAGCTTTCTTT
D: TRBD2; J: TRBJ2-1; size: NA; V: TRBV20-1; CDR3: CSTREAPGRGNEQFF; DNA: TGCAGTACTAGAGAAGCCCCCGGGAGGGGCAATGAGCAGTTCTTC
D: NA; J: TRBJ2-3; size: few; V: TRBV29-1; CDR3: CSVYRVETDTQYF; DNA: TGCAGCGTATACAGGGTAGAGACAGATACGCAGTATTTT
D: NA; J: TRBJ1-2; size: few; V: TRBV27; CDR3: CASSLSFGRYGYTF; DNA: TGTGCCAGCAGTTTATCGTTTGGACGATATGGCTACACCTTC
D: TRBD2; J: TRBJ2-1; size: few; V: TRBV6-1; CDR3: CATSLSGGLYNEQFF; DNA: TGTGCCACCAGCCTTAGCGGGGGTCTCTACAATGAGCAGTTCTTC
D: TRBD1; J: TRBJ1-6; size: NA; V: TRBV27; CDR3: CASSLVGDRGNSPLHF; DNA: TGTGCCAGCAGCCTTGTCGGGGACAGGGGTAATTCACCCCTCCACTTT
D: TRBD1; J: TRBJ2-7; size: few; V: TRBV27; CDR3: CASSPRDRGNEQYF; DNA: TGTGCCAGCAGCCCGAGGGACAGGGGTAACGAGCAGTACTTC
D: NA; J: TRBJ2-1; size: NA; V: TRBV7-9; CDR3: CASSRKDAESNEQFF; DNA: TGTGCCAGCAGCCGCAAGGACGCGGAGAGCAATGAGCAGTTCTTC